This section outlines one T cell receptor beta chain sequence together with its context. The CDR3 has 15 residues. CDR1 LGHDT and CDR2 YNNKEL come from the germline V gene (reference sequence). V was clipped by 3 bases and J by 5 bases; unmatched bases: 2. Original processing notes: Nucleated cell counts were estimated from reference gene primer amplification. Repertoires were generated with immunoSEQ multiplex PCR, while TCRdb's copy carries only in-frame clones and drops some. V and J calls and clone size are as listed in that table; D and trimming were resolved from the DNA. The table has 200,000 to 300,000 clones, about 90% seen once; the top ten hold 2% to 2.5%. These data are taken from a study of blood T cell repertoires in COVID-19. As for the study in general: Acute-phase and convalescent COVID-19 samples originated in the United States, Italy and Spain. From T cells, B-cell-depleted T cells, or PBMCs came the material, which was cDNA or gDNA.

The chain recombines TRBV3-1 (or the pseudogene TRBV3-2) with TRBJ2-1; TRBD2 aligns across 12 bases. This TCR was recovered from a woman between 45 and 65 years old with acute or convalescent COVID-19. Specimen: peripheral blood. CDR3 loop: CASSHGTSGHNEQFF. The CDR3 DNA sequence: TGTGCCAGCAGCCATGGGACTAGCGGGCACAATGAGCAGTTCTTC.